This T cell receptor (beta chain) was observed in a study of Graves' ophthalmopathy and Graves' hyperthyroidism. This CDR3 contains 16 residues. V gave up 0 bases and J gave up 4 bases; unmatched junction bases: 9. Germline assignment: CDR1 LNHNV and CDR2 YYDKDF (reference sequence). As the template, RNA transcripts were used to amplify TCR beta CDR3 regions. RT-PCR was first run with HTBI primers, then multiplex PCR in a second round. TCRdb passed the multiplex PCR reads through MiXCR, listing each CDR3 protein once. This repertoire shows around 670,000 distinct CDR3 sequences, roughly 41% found once; its top ten account for approximately 46%. Findings of the study overall: The model predicted progression of ophthalmopathy with a sensitivity of roughly 70%, and its specificity was 72% to 80%. Blood samples also showed most expanded thyroid clonotypes exceeding 0.001 frequency.

The table lists this clonotype with many counts. Its antigen is currently unknown. V usage is TRBV15 and J usage is TRBJ2-7, with TRBD1 matching 7 bases. The TCR sequence derives from an adult man with Graves' ophthalmopathy. Sequencing was done on a sample of peripheral blood. The CDR3 DNA follows: TGTGCCACCAGCAGAGAAAGTTGGGACAGAACTTACGAGCAGTACTTC. This gives the protein CATSRESWDRTYEQYF.